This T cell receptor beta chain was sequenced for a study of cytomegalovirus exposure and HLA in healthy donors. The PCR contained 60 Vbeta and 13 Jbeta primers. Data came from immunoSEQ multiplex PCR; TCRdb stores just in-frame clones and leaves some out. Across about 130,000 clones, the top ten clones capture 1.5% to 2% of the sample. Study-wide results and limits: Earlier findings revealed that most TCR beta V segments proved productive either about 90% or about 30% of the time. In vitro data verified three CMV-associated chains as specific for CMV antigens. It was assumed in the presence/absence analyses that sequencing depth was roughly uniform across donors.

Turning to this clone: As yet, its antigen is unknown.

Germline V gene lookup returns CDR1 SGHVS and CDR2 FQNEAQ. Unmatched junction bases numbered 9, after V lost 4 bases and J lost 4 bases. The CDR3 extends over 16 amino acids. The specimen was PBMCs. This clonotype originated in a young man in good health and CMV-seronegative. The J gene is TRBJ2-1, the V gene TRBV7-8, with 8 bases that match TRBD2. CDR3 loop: CASSSNGGRTYNEQFF. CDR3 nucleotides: TGTGCCAGCAGCTCGAATGGCGGGAGGACTTACAATGAGCAGTTCTTC.